This TCR beta chain was sequenced during a study of beta chain features in type 1 diabetes. Whole-study results and caveats: TCRB CDR3 length was moderately but significantly reduced in all four CD4+ subsets of Type 1 diabetes patients. In cDNA sequencing, cells with high TCR expression could be over-represented.

CDR1 is SEHNR, CDR2 FQNEAQ, per germline (reference sequence). The CDR3 extends over 14 amino acids. The V end was cut by 2 bases, the J end by 7 bases, with 14 bases between. Reverse transcribing all isolated RNA meant expressed TCRB transcripts were sequenced. Each sample of naive, central memory or regulatory T cells had, on average, approximately 3.5 million reads. Libraries were prepared by immunoSEQ multiplex PCR; TCRdb keeps only in-frame clonotypes and omits some of them. This sample has about 220,000 clones, with about 11% found just once. As for this clone: Its target is unknown.

The sequenced sample consisted of central memory CD4+ T cells from blood. The chain is built from TRBV7-9 and TRBJ1-2; possibly TRBD1 for D (5 bases). This receptor was taken from a man aged 18 to 29 in good health. This CDR3 is CASSLLAGITGYTF. CDR3 DNA: TGTGCCAGCAGCTTACTTGCAGGGATCACTGGCTACACCTTC.